This entry is about one T cell receptor (beta chain). The data originate from a study of T cell changes during pregnancy in multiple sclerosis. Profiling relied on immunoSEQ multiplex PCR, and the TCRdb table lists in-frame clones only, not all of them. The data contain some 40,000 clones, less than 95% of them singletons. Germline-derived CDR1 and CDR2 are MNHEY and SVGAGI. The length of the CDR3 is 16 residues. V was cut by 0 bases and J by 0 bases, with 11 bases left in between. The V and J genes are TRBV6-5 and TRBJ1-1; tentative D call: TRBD1 (5 bases). This sequence originates from a female donor with multiple sclerosis, enrolled in a pregnancy study. The sample was CD4+ T cells from peripheral blood mononuclear cells, taken in the second trimester of pregnancy. CDR3 loop: CASSYSRRTLNTEAFF. The CDR3 DNA sequence: TGTGCCAGCAGTTACTCTCGGCGGACACTGAACACTGAAGCTTTCTTT.